The clone carrying this T cell receptor beta chain appeared many times. What it binds is not known. This record comes from a study of Graves' ophthalmopathy and Graves' hyperthyroidism. The study's findings and limits: Also, most clonotypes expanded in the thyroid above 0.001 frequency appeared in blood. Ophthalmopathy and stable hyperthyroidism were discriminated by a 13-signature model, with about 90% sensitivity and 70% to 84% specificity.

Transcripts of RNA were the source for amplifying TCR beta CDR3 regions. First-round RT-PCR used HTBI primers; second-round multiplex PCR followed. TCRdb fed the multiplex PCR reads into MiXCR, producing one record per CDR3 protein. The sample has about 150,000 distinct CDR3 sequences; under 40% are singletons. Researchers turned away patients with other autoimmune diseases, uncontrolled infections, pregnancy or lactation. Diagnostic conclusions were grounded in clinical symptoms, serum thyroxine, TRAb, thyroid ultrasound and orbital computed tomography. The junction had 6 bases not matched to a gene; V was cut back by 6 bases and J by 2 bases. Germline CDR1 is DFQATT and CDR2 is SNEGSKA (reference sequence). The CDR3 loop spans 14 amino acids.

The receptor was derived from a woman between 40 and 55 years old with Graves' ophthalmopathy. Sequenced sample: peripheral blood. V usage is TRBV20-1 and J usage is TRBJ2-4; TRBD1 aligns across 8 bases. CDR3 loop: CSATDRGTKNIQYF. In nucleotides, the CDR3 is TGCAGTGCAACCGACAGGGGTACCAAAAACATTCAGTACTTC.